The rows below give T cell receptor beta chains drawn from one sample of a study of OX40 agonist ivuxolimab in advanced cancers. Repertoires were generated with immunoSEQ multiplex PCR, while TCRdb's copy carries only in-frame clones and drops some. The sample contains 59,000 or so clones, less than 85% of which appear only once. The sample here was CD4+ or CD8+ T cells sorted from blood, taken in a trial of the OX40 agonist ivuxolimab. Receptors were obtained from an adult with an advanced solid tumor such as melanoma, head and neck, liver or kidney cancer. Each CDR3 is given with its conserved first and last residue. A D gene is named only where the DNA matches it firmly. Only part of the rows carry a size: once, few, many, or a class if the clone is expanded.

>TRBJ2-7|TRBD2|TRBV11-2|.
TGTGCCAGCAGCCAAACTAGCGGGAGGGCCAATTCCGAGCAGTACTTC
CASSQTSGRANSEQYF
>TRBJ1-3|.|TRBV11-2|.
TGTGCCAGCAGCTGGCAACGAAACACCATATATTTT
CASSWQRNTIYF
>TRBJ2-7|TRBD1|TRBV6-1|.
TGTGCCAGCAGTAGAGGGACAGAATACGAGCAGTACTTC
CASSRGTEYEQYF
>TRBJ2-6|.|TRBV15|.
TGTGCCACCAGCGGGGGCGGGGATGCTGGGGCCAACGTCCTGACTTTC
CATSGGGDAGANVLTF
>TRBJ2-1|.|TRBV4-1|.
TGCGCCAGCAGCCAAGGAGTAACATCCCTGGGTTACAATGAGCAGTTCTTC
CASSQGVTSLGYNEQFF
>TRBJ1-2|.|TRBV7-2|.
TGTGCCAGCAGCTTAAAAGGAGGGGGTGGCCACTATGGCTACACCTTC
CASSLKGGGGHYGYTF
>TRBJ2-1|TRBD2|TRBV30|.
TGTGCCTGGAGTAGCGGGAGTGGCTACAATGAGCAGTTCTTC
CAWSSGSGYNEQFF
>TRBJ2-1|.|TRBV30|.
TGTGCCTGGAGTGTGGGCCCAAGGGTTGAGCAGTTCTTC
CAWSVGPRVEQFF
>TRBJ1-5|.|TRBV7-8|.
TGTGCCAGCAGTCCCATACCGGACGGAAAAAATCAGCCCCAGCATTTT
CASSPIPDGKNQPQHF
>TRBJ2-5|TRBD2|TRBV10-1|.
TGCGCCAGCGGGACTAGCGGAGACCAAGAGACCCAGTACTTC
CASGTSGDQETQYF
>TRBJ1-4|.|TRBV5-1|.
TGCGCCAGCAGCTTTAACTCGGGGACCCTAAATGAAAAACTGTTTTTT
CASSFNSGTLNEKLFF
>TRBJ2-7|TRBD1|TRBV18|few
TGTGCCAGCTCCATTTGGGACAGGGCCTCCGAGCAGTACTTC
CASSIWDRASEQYF
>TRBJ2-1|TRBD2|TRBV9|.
TGTGCCAGCACCGTTAGCGGGCCGAACGGCAATGAGCAGTTCTTC
CASTVSGPNGNEQFF
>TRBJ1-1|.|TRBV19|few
TGTGCCAGTAGGGCCGGACGGCAGAACACTGAAGCTTTCTTT
CASRAGRQNTEAFF
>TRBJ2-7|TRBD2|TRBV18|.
TGTGCCAGCTCACCACTGGGACTAGCGGGAGGCGGCGACGAGCAGTACTTC
CASSPLGLAGGGDEQYF
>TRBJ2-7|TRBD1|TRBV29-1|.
TGCAGCGTCTCCGGGACAGGGGTGGGCTACGAGCAGTACTTC
CSVSGTGVGYEQYF
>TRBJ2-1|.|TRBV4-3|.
TGCGCCAGCAGCCCTACTTCCGGGACTTACTCCTACAATGAGCAGTTCTTC
CASSPTSGTYSYNEQFF
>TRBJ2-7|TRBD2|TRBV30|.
TGTACTAGCGGGAGTACCCTCATGGGCGAGCAGTACTTC
CTSGSTLMGEQYF
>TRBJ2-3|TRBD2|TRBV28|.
TGTGCCAGCAGCCGGGACCCCCCGGGAGGTGCGGATACGCAGTATTTT
CASSRDPPGGADTQYF
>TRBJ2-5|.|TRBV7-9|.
TGTGCCAGCAGCTTTAAGGGGAGCCAAGAGACCCAGTACTTC
CASSFKGSQETQYF
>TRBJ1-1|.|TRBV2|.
TGTGCCAGCAGACAGGGTTGGACTGAAGCTTTCTTT
CASRQGWTEAFF
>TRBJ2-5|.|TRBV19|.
TGTGCCAGTACCAAACTCTGGGCTCCAGTAAGCGACCAGTACTTC
CASTKLWAPVSDQYF
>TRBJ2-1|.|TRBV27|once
TGTGCCAGCAGTTATGAAGGGACCCCCCCCACCTACAATGAGCAGTTCTTC
CASSYEGTPPTYNEQFF
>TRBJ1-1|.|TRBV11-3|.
TGTGCCAGCAGCTTCCAGGGGAGCACTGAAGCTTTCTTT
CASSFQGSTEAFF
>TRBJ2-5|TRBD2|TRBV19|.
TGTGCCAGTAGTGCCTCGACGGGAGGGCCTGGGGAGACCCAGTACTTC
CASSASTGGPGETQYF
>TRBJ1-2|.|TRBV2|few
TGTGCCAGCAGGCCCAGGGAAGACTATGGCTACACCTTC
CASRPREDYGYTF
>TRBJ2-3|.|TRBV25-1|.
TGTGCCAGCAGTGAATGGGGGGGGCGGGCAGATACGCAGTATTTT
CASSEWGGRADTQYF
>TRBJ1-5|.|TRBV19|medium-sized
TGTGCCAGTAGGGCCAGCGGAGGCAATCAGCCCCAGCATTTT
CASRASGGNQPQHF
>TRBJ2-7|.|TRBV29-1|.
TGCAGCGTTGGCGGGGGAGGGGGCTCCTACGAGCAGTACTTC
CSVGGGGGSYEQYF
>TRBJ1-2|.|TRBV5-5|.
TGTGCCAGCAGCCCCCGGTGGGAGGGAGGCTACACCTTC
CASSPRWEGGYTF
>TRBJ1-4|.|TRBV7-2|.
TGTGCCAGCAGCCGGACAAGCCGTAATGAAAAACTGTTTTTT
CASSRTSRNEKLFF
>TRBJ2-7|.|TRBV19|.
TGTGCCACCGCAAAGGGCTGGGCTCGCGAGCAGTACTTC
CATAKGWAREQYF
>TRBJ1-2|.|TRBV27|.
TGTGCCAGCAGGGCTCTCGGGTCCCAAGGTGGCTACACCTTC
CASRALGSQGGYTF
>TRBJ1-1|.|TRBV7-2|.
TGTGCCAGCAGCTCCCGTAGGGTGGGTAGCCCCGAAGCTTTCTTT
CASSSRRVGSPEAFF
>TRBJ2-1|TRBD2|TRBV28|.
TGTGCCGGCAGTTGGGACCTCGCGGGAGGCAATGAGCAGTTCTTC
CAGSWDLAGGNEQFF
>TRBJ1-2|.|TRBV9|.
TGTGCCAGCAGCGTAGTAAGCTTCCTCGCTTCTAACTATGGCTACACCTTC
CASSVVSFLASNYGYTF
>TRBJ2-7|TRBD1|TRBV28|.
TGTGCCAGCAGTTACAGACAGGGCCCGGAATCAACCTACGAGCAGTACTTC
CASSYRQGPESTYEQYF
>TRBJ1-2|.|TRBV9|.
TGTGCCAGCAGCGTAGAAACAGGAGCTAACTATGGCTACACCTTC
CASSVETGANYGYTF
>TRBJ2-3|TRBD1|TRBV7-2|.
TGTGCCAGCAGCTTAGGGGGACAGGCTACAGATACGCAGTATTTT
CASSLGGQATDTQYF
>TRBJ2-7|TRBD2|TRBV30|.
TGTGCCTGGAGTGTAGGGACTAGCGTCTACGAGCAGTACTTC
CAWSVGTSVYEQYF
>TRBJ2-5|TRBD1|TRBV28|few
TGTGCCAGCACCCGGACAGGGGAAGAGACCCAGTACTTC
CASTRTGEETQYF
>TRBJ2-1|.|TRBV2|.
TGTGCCAGCAAAAAGGACAGTTTCAATGAGCAGTTCTTC
CASKKDSFNEQFF
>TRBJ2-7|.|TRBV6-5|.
TGTGCCAGCAGTTGGGGAGCGCCCTCCTACGAGCAGTACTTC
CASSWGAPSYEQYF
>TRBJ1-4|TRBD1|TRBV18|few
TGTGCCAGCTCACCCAAAGGACAGGGGGCAACTAATGAAAAACTGTTTTTT
CASSPKGQGATNEKLFF
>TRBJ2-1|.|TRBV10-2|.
TGCGCCAGCAGTGAGTCGGGGTTTGCAGACTCTATAAGGAATGAGCAGTTCTTC
CASSESGFADSIRNEQFF
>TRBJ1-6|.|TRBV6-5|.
TGTGCCAGCAGTTTGGGTGTCCCCTTCTATAATTCACCCCTCCACTTT
CASSLGVPFYNSPLHF
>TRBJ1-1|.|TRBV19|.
TGTGCCAGTAGTATATGGGGCGCTGAAGCTTTCTTT
CASSIWGAEAFF
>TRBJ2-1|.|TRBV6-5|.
TGTGCCAGCAGTTACCCCCGGGGGCAGGGGGACAATGAGCAGTTCTTC
CASSYPRGQGDNEQFF
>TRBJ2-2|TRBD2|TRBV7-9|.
TGTGCCAGCAGCTTCGATCTAGCGGGCCTTATGATTGGCGGGGAGCTGTTTTTT
CASSFDLAGLMIGGELFF
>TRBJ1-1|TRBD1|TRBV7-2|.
TGTGCCAGCAGCTTATTACAGGGGATGAACACTGAAGCTTTCTTT
CASSLLQGMNTEAFF
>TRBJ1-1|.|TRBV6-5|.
TGTGCCAGCAGTTACACAGGGAACACTGAAGCTTTCTTT
CASSYTGNTEAFF
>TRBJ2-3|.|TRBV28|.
TGTGCCAGCAGTTTCTTTTCAAGGGCGGATCGCACAGATACGCAGTATTTT
CASSFFSRADRTDTQYF
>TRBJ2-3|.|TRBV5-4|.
TGTGCCAGCAGGGTACAGGGACGTTTACGGATAAACACAGATACGCAGTATTTT
CASRVQGRLRINTDTQYF
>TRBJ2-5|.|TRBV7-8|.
TGTGCCAGCAGCTTAGCGAGGACCGAGGCCCAGTACTTC
CASSLARTEAQYF
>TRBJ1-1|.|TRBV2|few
TGTGCCAGCAGTGAGATAGGTTGGAACACTGAAGCTTTCTTT
CASSEIGWNTEAFF